This passage covers 11 T cell receptor beta chains from one sample sequenced in a study of blood T cell repertoires in COVID-19. This table comes from immunoSEQ multiplex PCR, and its TCRdb copy is limited to in-frame clones, with some not included. The sample yields some 320,000 clones, about 87% seen once. Sequenced: peripheral blood. Source of these receptors: a woman aged 45-60 years who had recovered from COVID-19.

This clone was detected only once. This rearrangement joins TRBV5-1 to TRBJ1-6; 7 bases line up with TRBD1. The CDR3 runs to 17 residues. Germline CDR1 SGHRS, CDR2 YFSETQ. V trimming: 3 bases; J trimming: 4 bases; junction bases outside the gene matches: 10. CDR3 in DNA: TGCGCCAGCAGCTCAGGTCGGGACAGCGGATATAATTCACCCCTCCACTTT. It translates to CASSSGRDSGYNSPLHF.

The V and J genes are TRBV10-2 and TRBJ2-1; 9 bases align to TRBD2. Losses at the gene ends were 7 bases for V and 5 bases for J; bases not matched to a gene: 6. Germline V lookup: CDR1 WSHSY, CDR2 SAAADI. This CDR3 has 14 amino acids. The CDR3 reads CASMPGTSNNEQFF. In DNA form, the CDR3 reads TGCGCCAGCATGCCCGGGACTAGCAACAATGAGCAGTTCTTC.

The chain couples TRBV7-2 to TRBJ2-5, with D possibly being TRBD2 (6 bases). The CDR3 extends over 15 amino acids. Between the trimmed V and J ends, which lost 11 bases and 4 bases, there was a span of 23 bases. Per the germline V gene, CDR1 is SGHTA and CDR2 is FQGNSA. The CDR3 spells CASKGGGIRGETQYF. CDR3 DNA sequence: TGTGCCTCCAAGGGAGGCGGGATAAGGGGAGAGACCCAGTACTTC.

This sequence joins TRBV19 and TRBJ1-1; 7 nucleotides match TRBD1. Per the germline V gene, CDR1 is LNHDA and CDR2 is SQIVND (reference sequence). The CDR3 length is 13 residues. V lost 5 bases and J lost 6; bases outside the gene matches: 6. Here the CDR3 DNA reads TGTGCCAGTAGTCCCCAGACAGGGTCTGAAGCTTTCTTT. It yields the protein CASSPQTGSEAFF.

This clone was detected many times. The CDR3 spells CASSTSGAYNEQFF. Here the CDR3 DNA reads TGTGCCAGCAGCACTAGCGGGGCTTACAATGAGCAGTTCTTC. The chain joins TRBV7-2 to TRBJ2-1; the match to TRBD2 covers 10 bases. CDR1 SGHTA and CDR2 FQGNSA come from the germline V gene. The V and J ends lost 5 bases and 4 bases, in that order; junction bases with no gene match: 2. The CDR3 runs 14 residues.

The gene calls are TRBV4-1 and TRBJ2-1; 14 bases agree with TRBD2. CDR1 MGHRA and CDR2 YSYEKL come from the germline V gene. V lost 4 bases, J lost 7 bases, and 9 bases stayed unmatched. There are 17 residues in the CDR3. CDR3 sequence reads: CASSPTGLAGGRNEQFF. CDR3 DNA sequence: TGCGCCAGCAGCCCCACCGGACTAGCGGGAGGACGGAATGAGCAGTTCTTC.

The V and J genes are TRBV7-9 and TRBJ1-4, with 8 bases fitting TRBD1. There are 15 residues in the CDR3. V lost 4 bases, J lost 4 bases, and 5 bases stayed unmatched. Germline loops: CDR1 SEHNR, CDR2 FQNEAQ (reference sequence). CDR3 sequence reads: CASSYQGAGNEKLFF. Written as DNA, the CDR3 is TGTGCCAGCAGCTACCAGGGGGCGGGTAATGAAAAACTGTTTTTT.

This clone occurred a few times. This chain connects TRBV7-9 to TRBJ2-2, with D possibly TRBD2 on 6 matching bases. Germline V gene sequence: CDR1 SEHNR, CDR2 FQNEAQ (reference sequence). The CDR3 covers 15 residues. V lost 7 bases and J 4 bases, leaving 16 bases between the germline ends. The CDR3 nucleotides are TGTGCCAGCACCCCCCTAGCGCCGGGCACCGGGGAGCTGTTTTTT. As protein: CASTPLAPGTGELFF.

V usage is TRBV25-1 and J usage is TRBJ2-1, with a possible D match to TRBD1 (8 bases). The ends were cut back, 9 bases at V and 10 bases at J, with 16 bases in the middle. The CDR3 spans 12 residues. The germline CDR1 and CDR2 sequences are MGHDK and SYGVNS. The CDR3 reads CASGQGGGEQFF. As DNA, the CDR3 is TGTGCCAGTGGACAGGGAGGGGGCGAGCAGTTCTTC.

This clone was seen once. The chain links TRBV7-2 to TRBJ2-7; 8 nucleotides match TRBD2. The length of the CDR3 is 15 residues. The germline V gene has CDR1 SGHTA and CDR2 FQGNSA. V lost 5 bases, J lost 6 bases, and 12 bases stayed unmatched. The DNA of the CDR3 is TGTGCCAGCAGCCCGGGACTAGTTAACTACGGCGAGCAGTACTTC. Translating it yields CASSPGLVNYGEQYF. The variable domain in full, completed from reference TRBV7-2 and TRBJ2-7, reads GAGVSQSPSNKVTEKGKDVELRCDPISGHTALYWYRQSLGQGLEFLIYFQGNSAPDKSGLPSDRFSAERTGGSVSTLTIQRTQQEDSAVYLCASSPGLVNYGEQYFGPGTRLTVT.

The rearrangement links TRBV25-1 to TRBJ2-7, with 12 bases lining up with TRBD2. Germline V lookup: CDR1 MGHDK, CDR2 SYGVNS. The CDR3 has 14 residues. V lost 6 bases, J lost 3 bases, and 3 bases stayed unmatched. The CDR3 bases are TGTGCCAGCAGAAAGACTAGCGGGGGCTACGAGCAGTACTTC. The encoded protein is CASRKTSGGYEQYF.